These T cell receptor beta chains were read from a single sample in a study of T cells after yellow fever vaccination. MiXCR was run by TCRdb on the 5' RACE reads, yielding one entry per CDR3 protein. The repertoire has approximately 450,000 distinct CDR3 sequences, under 20% of them found once; the top ten carry 15% to 20%. Here the sequenced sample was PBMCs, taken before the yellow fever booster vaccination. The receptors were sampled from a man between 18 and 29 years old who received the YFV17D yellow fever vaccine. The CDR3 runs from the conserved cysteine through the conserved F or W. D genes are given only for firm matches. Some rows have no size entry. The others give once, few or many, or a class for an expanded clone.

clone size	D gene	J gene	V gene	CDR3 protein	CDR3 DNA
medium-sized	.	TRBJ2-3	TRBV10-3	CAISDPGTRTDTQYF	TGTGCCATCAGTGACCCCGGGACCCGAACAGATACGCAGTATTTT
.	TRBD1	TRBJ1-4	TRBV20-1	CSARSRRGRGEEKLFF	TGCAGTGCTAGAAGTCGAAGGGGGCGCGGTGAAGAAAAACTGTTTTTT
many	.	TRBJ1-5	TRBV2	CASSDIGGDQPQHF	TGTGCCAGCAGTGACATAGGAGGAGATCAGCCCCAGCATTTT
.	.	TRBJ1-6	TRBV10-3	CAIAASGHRSSYNSPLHF	TGTGCCATCGCAGCCTCCGGTCACAGAAGCTCCTATAATTCACCCCTCCACTTT
few	.	TRBJ1-2	TRBV20-1	CSARGEASYGYTF	TGCAGTGCTAGAGGGGAAGCTAGCTATGGCTACACCTTC
few	.	TRBJ2-3	TRBV20-1	CSARHFQDTQYF	TGCAGTGCTAGGCACTTTCAAGATACGCAGTATTTT
few	.	TRBJ2-3	TRBV5-1	CASSLSDTSTDTQYF	TGCGCCAGCAGCTTATCGGACACGAGCACAGATACGCAGTATTTT
few	.	TRBJ1-2	TRBV29-1	CSVYDYGYTF	TGCAGCGTTTACGACTATGGCTACACCTTC
many	.	TRBJ2-3	TRBV27	CASSLLGGEADTQYF	TGTGCCAGCAGTTTATTAGGCGGGGAAGCAGATACGCAGTATTTT
.	.	TRBJ2-7	TRBV19	CASSIGGLSLEQYF	TGTGCCAGTAGTATAGGGGGACTGTCGTTGGAGCAGTACTTC
.	.	TRBJ2-5	TRBV5-1	CASSSLSKQETQYF	TGCGCCAGCAGCTCACTATCGAAACAAGAGACCCAGTACTTC
few	.	TRBJ2-1	TRBV11-2	CASSFVADPYNEQFF	TGTGCCAGCAGCTTTGTAGCGGATCCATACAATGAGCAGTTCTTC
few	.	TRBJ1-2	TRBV27	CASSFDRFYGYTF	TGTGCCAGCAGTTTTGACAGGTTCTATGGCTACACCTTC
.	.	TRBJ1-2	TRBV20-1	CSAGERQYGYTF	TGCAGTGCTGGAGAAAGACAGTATGGCTACACCTTC
once	.	TRBJ1-4	TRBV5-1	CASSLAGGTEKLFF	TGCGCCAGCAGCTTGGCCGGGGGAACTGAAAAACTGTTTTTT
.	.	TRBJ2-5	TRBV7-3	CASSPGSGTPLTQYF	TGTGCCAGCAGCCCCGGTAGTGGGACACCACTAACCCAGTACTTC
.	TRBD1	TRBJ2-7	TRBV12-3/TRBV12-4	CASSPGQGISSEQYF	TGTGCCAGCAGTCCCGGACAGGGAATATCGAGCGAGCAGTACTTC
.	.	TRBJ1-5	TRBV6-2/TRBV6-3	CASSYYVGGRNQPQHF	TGTGCCAGCAGTTACTACGTCGGGGGGCGCAATCAGCCCCAGCATTTT
.	.	TRBJ2-3	TRBV12-3/TRBV12-4	CASRFGLGVADTQYF	TGTGCCAGCAGATTCGGGTTGGGGGTGGCAGATACGCAGTATTTT
.	TRBD1	TRBJ2-7	TRBV7-2	CASTLEGQGSYEQYF	TGTGCCAGCACCTTAGAGGGACAGGGAAGTTACGAGCAGTACTTC
.	.	TRBJ2-5	TRBV28	CASPPVGRGYQETQYF	TGTGCCAGTCCTCCTGTGGGACGAGGGTACCAAGAGACCCAGTACTTC
many	.	TRBJ2-2	TRBV24-1	CATSDSVQGTGELFF	TGTGCCACCAGTGACTCCGTACAGGGAACCGGGGAGCTGTTTTTT
.	.	TRBJ2-5	TRBV6-5	CASSYGGSSQETQYF	TGTGCCAGCAGTTACGGCGGGTCTTCCCAAGAGACCCAGTACTTC
few	.	TRBJ2-2	TRBV30	CAWRLGPGTGELFF	TGTGCCTGGAGACTCGGACCTGGCACCGGGGAGCTGTTTTTT
few	.	TRBJ2-2	TRBV7-2	CASSWLGPGELFF	TGTGCCAGCAGCTGGCTAGGTCCCGGGGAGCTGTTTTTT
.	.	TRBJ2-2	TRBV11-1	CASSLAQMTGELFF	TGTGCCAGCAGCTTAGCGCAGATGACCGGGGAGCTGTTTTTT
few	TRBD2	TRBJ2-5	TRBV11-2	CASSFLAGETQYF	TGTGCCAGCAGCTTTCTAGCGGGGGAGACCCAGTACTTC
.	.	TRBJ1-1	TRBV18	CASSPGEGRFDTEAFF	TGTGCCAGCTCACCAGGAGAGGGGCGCTTCGACACTGAAGCTTTCTTT
few	.	TRBJ1-2	TRBV6-6	CASSYSGGDGGYTF	TGTGCCAGCAGTTACTCAGGAGGGGACGGCGGCTACACCTTC
few	.	TRBJ2-3	TRBV9	CASSVLGDTDTQYF	TGTGCCAGCAGCGTTCTCGGGGATACAGATACGCAGTATTTT
few	.	TRBJ2-6	TRBV7-2	CASSLAGIPSSGANVLTF	TGTGCCAGCAGCTTAGCAGGCATACCTAGCTCTGGGGCCAACGTCCTGACTTTC
.	.	TRBJ1-5	TRBV4-2	CASSQETGGDNQPQHF	TGTGCCAGCAGCCAAGAGACGGGGGGCGACAATCAGCCCCAGCATTTT
many	TRBD1	TRBJ1-1	TRBV18	CASSPRQGELNTEAFF	TGTGCCAGCTCACCACGGCAGGGGGAACTGAACACTGAAGCTTTCTTT
few	.	TRBJ2-6	TRBV4-3	CASSRIFQGIPGANVLTF	TGCGCCAGCAGCCGAATCTTCCAGGGGATCCCTGGGGCCAACGTCCTGACTTTC
few	.	TRBJ1-1	TRBV15	CATSRDYEENTEAFF	TGTGCCACCAGCAGAGATTACGAGGAGAACACTGAAGCTTTCTTT
few	TRBD2	TRBJ2-7	TRBV9	CASSVGPSGSYEQYF	TGTGCCAGCAGCGTAGGCCCTAGCGGGTCCTACGAGCAGTACTTC
.	.	TRBJ2-1	TRBV24-1	CATGTEHYNEQFF	TGTGCCACCGGGACCGAACACTACAATGAGCAGTTCTTC
.	TRBD1	TRBJ1-2	TRBV4-3	CASSQNEGTGFSYGYTF	TGCGCCAGCAGCCAGAACGAGGGGACAGGGTTTTCCTATGGCTACACCTTC
.	TRBD1	TRBJ2-3	TRBV10-1	CASSASQGATDTQYF	TGCGCCAGCAGTGCCAGCCAGGGGGCAACAGATACGCAGTATTTT
once	.	TRBJ2-3	TRBV11-2	CASSWVRGDARTDTQYF	TGTGCCAGCAGCTGGGTGAGGGGGGACGCCCGCACAGATACGCAGTATTTT
few	.	TRBJ2-1	TRBV7-9	CASSSPESRNEQFF	TGTGCCAGCAGCTCCCCTGAGAGTAGGAATGAGCAGTTCTTC
.	.	TRBJ2-3	TRBV28	CASSGVVLTDTQYF	TGTGCCAGCAGCGGGGTAGTTCTAACAGATACGCAGTATTTT
.	.	TRBJ2-5	TRBV4-1	CASSQDLKGWETQYF	TGCGCCAGCAGCCAAGATCTTAAAGGGTGGGAGACCCAGTACTTC
few	.	TRBJ2-5	TRBV4-1	CASSQDPRRGQETQYF	TGCGCCAGCAGCCAAGACCCCCGTAGGGGCCAAGAGACCCAGTACTTC
.	.	TRBJ1-6	TRBV2	CASSELRVVRGSPLHF	TGTGCCAGCAGTGAATTAAGGGTAGTCCGGGGTTCACCCCTCCACTTT
.	TRBD2	TRBJ2-2	TRBV6-4	CASSDSMGTSGPQDTGELFF	TGTGCCAGCAGTGACTCGATGGGGACTAGCGGTCCCCAGGACACCGGGGAGCTGTTTTTT
once	.	TRBJ2-3	TRBV7-8	CASSYRQYTDTQYF	TGTGCCAGCAGCTACCGACAGTACACAGATACGCAGTATTTT
few	.	TRBJ2-7	TRBV6-5	CASSYSGGAGYEQYF	TGTGCCAGCAGTTACTCAGGTGGGGCCGGATACGAGCAGTACTTC
few	.	TRBJ1-3	TRBV10-3	CAISEVRTAGNTIYF	TGTGCCATCAGTGAGGTGCGGACGGCTGGAAACACCATATATTTT